What follows describes a single T cell receptor (beta chain). This entry comes from a study of blood T cell repertoires in COVID-19. Study in general: PBMCs, B-cell-depleted T cells, or T cells provided the cDNA or gDNA that made up the material.

In the authors' workflow: From reference gene primer amplification, estimates of nucleated cell counts were derived. Only in-frame clones appear in the TCRdb table, and some are missing; sequencing was by immunoSEQ multiplex PCR. That table is the source of V, J and clone size, and D and trimming were worked out from the DNA. The data show some 100,000 clones, about nine tenths seen once. The CDR3 loop spans 16 amino acids. V was pared by 0 bases and J by 1 base, with 8 bases between. CDR1 is SGDLS and CDR2 is YYNGEE in the germline V gene. The chain has TRBV9 and TRBJ2-6; D is possibly TRBD2 (5 bases). The sample was peripheral blood. This sequence originates from a human donor in a cohort sampled during active COVID-19. The CDR3 DNA is TGTGCCAGCAGCGTAGTGGGCGGGTCTGGGGCCAACGTCCTGACTTTC. This translates into CASSVVGGSGANVLTF.